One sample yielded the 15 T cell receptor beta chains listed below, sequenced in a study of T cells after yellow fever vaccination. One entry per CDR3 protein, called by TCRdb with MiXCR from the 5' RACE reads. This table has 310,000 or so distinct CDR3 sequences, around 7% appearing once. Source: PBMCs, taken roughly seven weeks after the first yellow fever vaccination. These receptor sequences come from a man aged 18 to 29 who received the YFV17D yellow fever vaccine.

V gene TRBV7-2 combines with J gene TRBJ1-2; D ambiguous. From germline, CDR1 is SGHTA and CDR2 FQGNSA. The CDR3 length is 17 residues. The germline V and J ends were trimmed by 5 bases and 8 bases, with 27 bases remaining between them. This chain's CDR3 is CASSPLLTTRIPGGYTF. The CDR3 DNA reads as TGTGCCAGCAGCCCTCTCCTGACTACGAGGATACCGGGAGGCTACACCTTC.

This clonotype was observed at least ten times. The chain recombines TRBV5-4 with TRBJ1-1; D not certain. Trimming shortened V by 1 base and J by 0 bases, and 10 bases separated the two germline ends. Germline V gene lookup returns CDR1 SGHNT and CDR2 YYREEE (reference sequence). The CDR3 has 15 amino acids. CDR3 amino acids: CASSLSPGMNTEAFF. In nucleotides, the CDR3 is TGTGCCAGCAGCTTGAGTCCAGGTATGAACACTGAAGCTTTCTTT.

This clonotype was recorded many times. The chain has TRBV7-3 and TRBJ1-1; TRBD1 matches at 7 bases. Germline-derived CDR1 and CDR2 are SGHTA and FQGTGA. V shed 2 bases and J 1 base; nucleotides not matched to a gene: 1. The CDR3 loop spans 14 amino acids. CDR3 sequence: CASSLGQENTEAFF. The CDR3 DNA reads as TGTGCCAGCAGCTTAGGACAGGAGAACACTGAAGCTTTCTTT.

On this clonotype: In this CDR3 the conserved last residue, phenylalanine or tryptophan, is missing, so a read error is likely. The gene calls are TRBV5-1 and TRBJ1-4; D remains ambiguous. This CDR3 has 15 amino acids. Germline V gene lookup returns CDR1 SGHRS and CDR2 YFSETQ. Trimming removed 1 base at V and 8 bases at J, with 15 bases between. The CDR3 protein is CASSLYEQPGEKLFY. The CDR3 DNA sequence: TGCGCCAGCAGCTTGTACGAACAGCCTGGAGAAAAACTGTTTTAT.

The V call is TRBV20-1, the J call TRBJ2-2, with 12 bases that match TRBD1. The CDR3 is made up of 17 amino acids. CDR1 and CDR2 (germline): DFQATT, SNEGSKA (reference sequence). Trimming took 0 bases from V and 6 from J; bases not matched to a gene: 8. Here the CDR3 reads CSARDVPGQGAAGELFF. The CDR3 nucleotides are TGCAGTGCTAGAGATGTACCGGGACAGGGGGCAGCCGGGGAGCTGTTTTTT.

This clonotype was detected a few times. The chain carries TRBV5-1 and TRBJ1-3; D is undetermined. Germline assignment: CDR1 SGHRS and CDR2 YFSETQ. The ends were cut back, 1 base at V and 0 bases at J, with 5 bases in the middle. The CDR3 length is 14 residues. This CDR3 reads CASSLSASGNTIYF. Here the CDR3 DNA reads TGCGCCAGCAGCTTGAGCGCCTCTGGAAACACCATATATTTT.

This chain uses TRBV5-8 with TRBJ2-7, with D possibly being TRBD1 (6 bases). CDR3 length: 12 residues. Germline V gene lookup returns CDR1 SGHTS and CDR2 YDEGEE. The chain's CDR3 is CAISTGPYEQYV. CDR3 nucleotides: TGTGCCATCAGCACAGGGCCCTACGAGCAGTACGTC.

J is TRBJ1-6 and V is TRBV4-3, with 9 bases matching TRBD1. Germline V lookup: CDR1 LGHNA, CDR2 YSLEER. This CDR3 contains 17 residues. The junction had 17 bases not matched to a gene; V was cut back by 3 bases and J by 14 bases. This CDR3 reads CASSQETGTGLIQTLHF. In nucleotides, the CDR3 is TGCGCCAGCAGCCAGGAGACCGGGACAGGGTTAATTCAAACCCTCCACTTT.

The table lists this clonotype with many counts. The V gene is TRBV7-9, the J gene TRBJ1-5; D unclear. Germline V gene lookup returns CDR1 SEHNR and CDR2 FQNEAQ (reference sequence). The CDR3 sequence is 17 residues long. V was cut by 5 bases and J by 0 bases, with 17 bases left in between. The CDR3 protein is CASSRYEGGYSNQPQHF. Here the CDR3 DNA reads TGTGCCAGCAGCCGTTACGAGGGCGGTTATAGCAATCAGCCCCAGCATTTT.

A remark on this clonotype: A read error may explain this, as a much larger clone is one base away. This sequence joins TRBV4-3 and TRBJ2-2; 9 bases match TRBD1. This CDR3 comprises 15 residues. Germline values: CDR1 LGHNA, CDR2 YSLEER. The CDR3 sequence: CASSTGTGYTGQLFF. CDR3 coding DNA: TGCGCCAGCAGTACCGGGACAGGGTACACCGGGCAGCTGTTTTTT.

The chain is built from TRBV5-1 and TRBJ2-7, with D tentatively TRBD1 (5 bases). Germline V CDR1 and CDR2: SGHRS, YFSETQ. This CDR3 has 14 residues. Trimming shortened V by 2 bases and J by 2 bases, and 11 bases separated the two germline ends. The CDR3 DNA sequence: TGCGCCAGCAGCTTCCGTGCAGGGCCCTACGAGCAGTACTTC. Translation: CASSFRAGPYEQYF.

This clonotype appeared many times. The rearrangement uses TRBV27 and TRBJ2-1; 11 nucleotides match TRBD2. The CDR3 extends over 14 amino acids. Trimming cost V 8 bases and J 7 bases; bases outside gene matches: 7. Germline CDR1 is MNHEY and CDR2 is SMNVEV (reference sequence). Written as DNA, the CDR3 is TGTGCCAGCTCCGGGACTAGCGGAAGGAATGAGCAGTTCTTC. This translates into CASSGTSGRNEQFF.

CDR3 residues: CASSRQGGGLPLADTQYF. Written as DNA, the CDR3 is TGCGCCAGCAGCCGGCAGGGGGGGGGCCTTCCCCTAGCAGATACGCAGTATTTT. The rearrangement joins TRBV5-1 to TRBJ2-3; D may be TRBD1 or TRBD2 (7 bases each). The CDR3 is 18 residues long. The germline CDR1 and CDR2 sequences are SGHRS and YFSETQ. The germline V and J ends were trimmed by 4 bases and 4 bases, with 25 bases remaining between them.

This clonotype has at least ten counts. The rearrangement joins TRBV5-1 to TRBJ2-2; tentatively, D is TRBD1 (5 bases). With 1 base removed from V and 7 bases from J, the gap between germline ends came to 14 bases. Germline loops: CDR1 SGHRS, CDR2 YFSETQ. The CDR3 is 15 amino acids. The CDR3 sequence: CASSLSPGYGGELFF. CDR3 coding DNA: TGCGCCAGCAGCTTGAGCCCAGGGTACGGCGGGGAGCTGTTTTTT.

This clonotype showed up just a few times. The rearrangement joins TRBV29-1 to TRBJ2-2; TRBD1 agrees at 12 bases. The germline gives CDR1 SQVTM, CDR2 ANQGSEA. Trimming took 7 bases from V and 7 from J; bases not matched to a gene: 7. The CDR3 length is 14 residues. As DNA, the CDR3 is TGCAGCGGGCTGGGACAGGGGGCCGACGGGGAGCTGTTTTTT. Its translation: CSGLGQGADGELFF.